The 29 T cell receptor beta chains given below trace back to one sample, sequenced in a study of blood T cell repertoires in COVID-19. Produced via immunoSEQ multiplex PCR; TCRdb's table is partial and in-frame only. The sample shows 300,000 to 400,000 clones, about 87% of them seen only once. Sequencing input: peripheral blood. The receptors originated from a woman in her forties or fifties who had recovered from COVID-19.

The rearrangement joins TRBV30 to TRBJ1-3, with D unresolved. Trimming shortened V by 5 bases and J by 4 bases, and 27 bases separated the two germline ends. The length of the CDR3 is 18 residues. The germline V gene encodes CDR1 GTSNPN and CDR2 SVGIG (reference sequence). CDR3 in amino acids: CAWDGRRNSVSLGNTIYF. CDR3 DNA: TGTGCCTGGGATGGGAGAAGAAACTCCGTATCTCTCGGAAACACCATATATTTT.

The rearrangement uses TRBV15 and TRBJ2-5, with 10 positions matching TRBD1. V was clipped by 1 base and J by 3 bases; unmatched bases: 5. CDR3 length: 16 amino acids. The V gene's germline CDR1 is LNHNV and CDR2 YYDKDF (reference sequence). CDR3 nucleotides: TGTGCCACCAGCAGAGGAGCGACAGGGGGCGAAGAGACCCAGTACTTC. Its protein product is CATSRGATGGEETQYF. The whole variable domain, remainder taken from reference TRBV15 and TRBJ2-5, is DAMVIQNPRYQVTQFGKPVTLSCSQTLNHNVMYWYQQKSSQAPKLLFHYYDKDFNNEADTPDNFQSRRPNTSFCFLDIRSPGLGDTAMYLCATSRGATGGEETQYFGPGTRLLVL.

The CDR3 coding sequence is TGTGCCAGCAGCTACACGGGCACTGAAGCTTTCTTT. Translated: CASSYTGTEAFF. The chain couples TRBV6-5 to TRBJ1-1, with D unresolved. The germline V and J ends were trimmed by 6 bases and 4 bases, with 9 bases remaining between them. The CDR3 has 12 residues. Germline V gene sequence: CDR1 MNHEY, CDR2 SVGAGI.

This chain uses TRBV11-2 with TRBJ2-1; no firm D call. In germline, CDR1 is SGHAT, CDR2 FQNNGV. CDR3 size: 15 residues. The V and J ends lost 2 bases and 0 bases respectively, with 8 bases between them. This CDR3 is CASSLLQSSYNEQFF. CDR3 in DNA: TGTGCCAGCAGCTTATTACAGAGCTCCTACAATGAGCAGTTCTTC.

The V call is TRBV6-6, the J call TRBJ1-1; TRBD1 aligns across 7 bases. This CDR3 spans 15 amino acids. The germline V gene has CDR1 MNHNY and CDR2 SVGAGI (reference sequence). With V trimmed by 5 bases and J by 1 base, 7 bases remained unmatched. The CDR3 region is CASSPAGTANTEAFF. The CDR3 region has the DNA TGTGCCAGCAGTCCGGCCGGGACAGCGAACACTGAAGCTTTCTTT.

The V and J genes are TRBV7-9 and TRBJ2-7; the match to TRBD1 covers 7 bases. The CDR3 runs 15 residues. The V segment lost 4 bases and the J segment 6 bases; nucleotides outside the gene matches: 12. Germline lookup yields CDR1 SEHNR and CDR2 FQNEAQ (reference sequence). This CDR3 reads CASSSEGGWAAEQYF. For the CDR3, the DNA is TGTGCCAGCAGCTCCGAAGGGGGCTGGGCCGCCGAGCAGTACTTC.

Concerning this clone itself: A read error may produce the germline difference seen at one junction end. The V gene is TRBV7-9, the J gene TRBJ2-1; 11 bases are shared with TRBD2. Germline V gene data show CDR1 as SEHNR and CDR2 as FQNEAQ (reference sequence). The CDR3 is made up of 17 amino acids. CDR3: CTSSLGLLAGVKDEQFF. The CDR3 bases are TGTACCAGCAGCTTGGGGTTACTAGCGGGAGTCAAGGATGAGCAGTTCTTC.

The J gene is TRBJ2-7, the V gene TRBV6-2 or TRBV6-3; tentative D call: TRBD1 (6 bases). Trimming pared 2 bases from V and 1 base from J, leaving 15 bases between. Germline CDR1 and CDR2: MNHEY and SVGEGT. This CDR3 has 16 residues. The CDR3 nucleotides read TGTGCCAGCAGTTACCGTTGGGCAGACAGGTCCTACGAGCAGTACTTC. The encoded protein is CASSYRWADRSYEQYF.

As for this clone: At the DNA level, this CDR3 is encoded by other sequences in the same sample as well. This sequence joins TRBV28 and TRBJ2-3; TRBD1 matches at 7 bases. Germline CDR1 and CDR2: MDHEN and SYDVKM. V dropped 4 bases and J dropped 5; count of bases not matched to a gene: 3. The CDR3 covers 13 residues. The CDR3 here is CASSSGGVDTQYF. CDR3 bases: TGTGCCAGCAGTTCAGGGGGAGTAGATACGCAGTATTTT.

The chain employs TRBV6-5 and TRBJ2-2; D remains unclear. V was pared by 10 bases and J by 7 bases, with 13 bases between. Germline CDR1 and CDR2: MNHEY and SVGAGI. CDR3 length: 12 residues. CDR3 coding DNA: TGTGCCACCCTCTCCGGTGGCGGGGAGCTGTTTTTT. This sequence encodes CATLSGGGELFF.

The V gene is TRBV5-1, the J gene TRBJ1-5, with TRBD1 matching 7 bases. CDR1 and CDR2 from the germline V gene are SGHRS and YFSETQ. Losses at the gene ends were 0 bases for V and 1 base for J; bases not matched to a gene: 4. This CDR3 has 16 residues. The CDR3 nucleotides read TGCGCCAGCAGCTTGGGTGGCAGGGGGAGCAATCAGCCCCAGCATTTT. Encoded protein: CASSLGGRGSNQPQHF.

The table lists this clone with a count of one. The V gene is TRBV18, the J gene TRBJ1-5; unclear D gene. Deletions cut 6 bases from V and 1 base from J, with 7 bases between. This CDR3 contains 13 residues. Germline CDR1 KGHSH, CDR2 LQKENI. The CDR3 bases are TGTGCCAGCTCGTCGGGGAGCAATCAGCCCCAGCATTTT. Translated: CASSSGSNQPQHF.

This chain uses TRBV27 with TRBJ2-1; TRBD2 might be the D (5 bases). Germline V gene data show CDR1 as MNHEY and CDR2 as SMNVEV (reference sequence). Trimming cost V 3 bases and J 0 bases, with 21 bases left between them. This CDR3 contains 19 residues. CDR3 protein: CASSLRTRGRLSSYNEQFF. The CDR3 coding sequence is TGTGCCAGCAGTTTGCGCACCCGAGGGCGGTTAAGCTCCTACAATGAGCAGTTCTTC.

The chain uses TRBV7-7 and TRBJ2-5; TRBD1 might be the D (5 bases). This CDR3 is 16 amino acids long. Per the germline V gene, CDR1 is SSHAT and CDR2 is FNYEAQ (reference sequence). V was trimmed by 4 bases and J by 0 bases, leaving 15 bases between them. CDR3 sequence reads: CASSSPPGMYQETQYF. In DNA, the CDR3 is TGTGCCAGCAGCTCCCCGCCAGGGATGTACCAAGAGACCCAGTACTTC.

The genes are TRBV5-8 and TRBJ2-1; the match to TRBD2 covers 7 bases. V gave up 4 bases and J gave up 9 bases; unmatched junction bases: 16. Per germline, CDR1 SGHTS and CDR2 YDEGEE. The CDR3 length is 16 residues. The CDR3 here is CASSKGTTWYGGEQFF. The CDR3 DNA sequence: TGTGCCAGCAGCAAGGGGACTACCTGGTATGGGGGTGAGCAGTTCTTC. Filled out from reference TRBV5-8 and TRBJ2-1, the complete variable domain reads EAGVTQSPTHLIKTRGQQATLRCSPISGHTSVYWYQQALGLGLQFLLWYDEGEERNRGNFPPRFSGRQFPNYSSELNVNALELEDSALYLCASSKGTTWYGGEQFFGPGTRLTVL.

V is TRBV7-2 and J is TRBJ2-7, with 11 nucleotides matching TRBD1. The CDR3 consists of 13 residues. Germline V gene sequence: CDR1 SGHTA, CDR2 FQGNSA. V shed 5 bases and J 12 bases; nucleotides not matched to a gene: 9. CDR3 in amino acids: CASSGQGANPPYF. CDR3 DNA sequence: TGTGCCAGCAGCGGACAGGGGGCTAACCCCCCGTACTTC.

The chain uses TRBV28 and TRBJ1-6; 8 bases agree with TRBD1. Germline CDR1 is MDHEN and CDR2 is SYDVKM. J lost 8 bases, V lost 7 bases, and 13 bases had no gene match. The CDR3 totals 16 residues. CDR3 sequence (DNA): TGTGCCAGCATCTCCTCTGGGACAGGCTCTTATTCACCCCTCCACTTT. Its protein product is CASISSGTGSYSPLHF.

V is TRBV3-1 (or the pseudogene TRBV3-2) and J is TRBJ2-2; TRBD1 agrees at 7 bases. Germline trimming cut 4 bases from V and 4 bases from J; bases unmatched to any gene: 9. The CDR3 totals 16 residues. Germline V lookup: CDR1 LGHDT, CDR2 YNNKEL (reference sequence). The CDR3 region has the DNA TGTGCCAGCAGCCTCGAACAGGGGTGGGGCACCGGGGAGCTGTTTTTT. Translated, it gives CASSLEQGWGTGELFF.

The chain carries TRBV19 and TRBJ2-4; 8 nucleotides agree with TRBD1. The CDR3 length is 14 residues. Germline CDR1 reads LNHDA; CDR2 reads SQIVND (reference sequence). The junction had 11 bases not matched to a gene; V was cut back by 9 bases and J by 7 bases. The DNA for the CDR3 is TGTGCCAGCAATCCAGGGGGCGGCCTTAACATTCAGTACTTC. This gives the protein CASNPGGGLNIQYF.

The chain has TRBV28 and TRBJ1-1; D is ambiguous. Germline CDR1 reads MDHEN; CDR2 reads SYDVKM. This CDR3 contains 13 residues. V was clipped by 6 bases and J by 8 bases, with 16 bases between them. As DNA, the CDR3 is TGTGCCAGCAGCCTTGGGAGGGATCTCGAAGCTTTCTTT. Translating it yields CASSLGRDLEAFF.

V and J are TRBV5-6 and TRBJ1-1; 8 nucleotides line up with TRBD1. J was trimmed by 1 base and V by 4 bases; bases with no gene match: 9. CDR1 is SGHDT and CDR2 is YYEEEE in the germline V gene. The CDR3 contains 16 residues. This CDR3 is CASSRPWGTGNTEAFF. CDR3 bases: TGTGCCAGCAGCCGACCTTGGGGGACAGGGAACACTGAAGCTTTCTTT.

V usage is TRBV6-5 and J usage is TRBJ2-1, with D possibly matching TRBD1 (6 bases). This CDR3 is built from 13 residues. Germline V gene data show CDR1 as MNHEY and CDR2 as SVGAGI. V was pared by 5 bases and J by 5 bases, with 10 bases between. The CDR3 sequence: CASSPTGHNEQFF. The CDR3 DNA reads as TGTGCCAGCAGTCCGACAGGACACAATGAGCAGTTCTTC.

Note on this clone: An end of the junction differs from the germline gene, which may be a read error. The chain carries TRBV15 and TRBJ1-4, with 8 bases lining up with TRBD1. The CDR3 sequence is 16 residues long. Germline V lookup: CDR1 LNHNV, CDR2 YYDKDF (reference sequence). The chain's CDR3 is CATSRDRGRTNEKLFF. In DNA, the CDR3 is TGTGCCACCAGCCGAGACAGGGGACGCACTAATGAAAAACTGTTTTTT.

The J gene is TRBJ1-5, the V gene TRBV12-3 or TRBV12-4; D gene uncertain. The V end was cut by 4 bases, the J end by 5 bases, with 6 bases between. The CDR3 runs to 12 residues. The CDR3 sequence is CASSSLDQPQHF. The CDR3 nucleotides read TGTGCCAGCAGTTCGCTAGATCAGCCCCAGCATTTT.

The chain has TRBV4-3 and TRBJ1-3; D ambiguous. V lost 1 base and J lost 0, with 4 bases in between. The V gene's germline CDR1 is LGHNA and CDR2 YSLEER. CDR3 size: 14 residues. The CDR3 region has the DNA TGCGCCAGCAGCCAAGGACTCTCTGGAAACACCATATATTTT. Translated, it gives CASSQGLSGNTIYF.

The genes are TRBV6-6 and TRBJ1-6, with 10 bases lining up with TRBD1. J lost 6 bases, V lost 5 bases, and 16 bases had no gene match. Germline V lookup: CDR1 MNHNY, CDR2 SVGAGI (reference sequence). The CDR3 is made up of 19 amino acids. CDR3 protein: CASSRESSGTGVFNSPLHF. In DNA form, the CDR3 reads TGTGCCAGCAGTCGAGAGTCATCCGGGACAGGGGTCTTTAATTCACCCCTCCACTTT.

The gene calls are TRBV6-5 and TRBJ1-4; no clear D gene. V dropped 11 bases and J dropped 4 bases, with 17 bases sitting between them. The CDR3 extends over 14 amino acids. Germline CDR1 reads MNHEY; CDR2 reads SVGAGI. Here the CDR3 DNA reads TGTGCCGTTTCCACGTCAGCGTATAATGAAAAACTGTTTTTT. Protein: CAVSTSAYNEKLFF.

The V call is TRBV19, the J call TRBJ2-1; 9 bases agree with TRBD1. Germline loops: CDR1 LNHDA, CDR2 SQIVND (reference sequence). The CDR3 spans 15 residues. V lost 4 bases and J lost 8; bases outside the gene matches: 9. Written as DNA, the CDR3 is TGTGCCAGTAGTAGGGGACAGGGAAAAAACGATGAGCAGTTCTTC. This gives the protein CASSRGQGKNDEQFF.

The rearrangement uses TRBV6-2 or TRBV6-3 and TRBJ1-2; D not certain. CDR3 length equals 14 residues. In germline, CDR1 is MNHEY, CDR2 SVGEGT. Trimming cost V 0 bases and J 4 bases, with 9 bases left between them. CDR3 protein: CASSYSNGRYGYTF. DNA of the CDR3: TGTGCCAGCAGTTACTCGAATGGGCGCTATGGCTACACCTTC.